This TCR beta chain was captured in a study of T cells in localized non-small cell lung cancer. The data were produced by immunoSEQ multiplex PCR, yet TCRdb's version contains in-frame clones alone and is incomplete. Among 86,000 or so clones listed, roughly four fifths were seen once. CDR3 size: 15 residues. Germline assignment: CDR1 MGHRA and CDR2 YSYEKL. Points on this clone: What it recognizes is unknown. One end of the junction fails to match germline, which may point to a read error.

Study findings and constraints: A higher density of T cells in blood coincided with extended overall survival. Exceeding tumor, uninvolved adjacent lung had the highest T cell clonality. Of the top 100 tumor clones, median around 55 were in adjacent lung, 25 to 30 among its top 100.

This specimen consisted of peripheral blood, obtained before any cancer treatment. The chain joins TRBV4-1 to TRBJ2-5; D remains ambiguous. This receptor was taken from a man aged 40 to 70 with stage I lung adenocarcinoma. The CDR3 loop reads CASSQDRAPQGTQYF. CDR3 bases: TGCGCCAGCAGCCAAGATCGCGCGCCCCAAGGGACCCAGTACTTC.